The 11 T cell receptor beta chains given below trace back to one sample, sequenced in a study of cytomegalovirus exposure and HLA in healthy donors. Method: immunoSEQ multiplex PCR; TCRdb's copy keeps in-frame clones and lacks some. This sample carries roughly 65,000 clones, about 94% of them seen once, and the ten largest clones take 4% to 5.5%. The sample consisted of PBMCs. These receptors all come from a man between 18 and 29 years old in good health and CMV-seropositive.

This chain links TRBV28 with TRBJ2-5; tentative D call: TRBD1 (5 bases). CDR1 and CDR2 from the germline V gene are MDHEN and SYDVKM. The V end was cut by 5 bases, the J end by 5 bases, with 15 bases between. The CDR3 covers 14 residues. The CDR3 nucleotides read TGTGCCAGCAGTCCGTCAGGGTTAGGGGAGACCCAGTACTTC. Translation: CASSPSGLGETQYF.

V gene TRBV9 combines with J gene TRBJ2-3; tentatively, D is TRBD2 (5 bases). V was cut by 3 bases and J by 5 bases, with 19 bases left in between. CDR1 is SGDLS, CDR2 YYNGEE, per germline. This CDR3 comprises 16 residues. CDR3 protein: CASSAGSGVLGDTQYF. Written as DNA, the CDR3 is TGTGCCAGCAGCGCCGGGTCCGGGGTTCTCGGAGATACGCAGTATTTT.

The chain carries TRBV28 and TRBJ2-7, with D perhaps TRBD1 (5 bases). The CDR3 is 16 amino acids. V dropped 3 bases and J dropped 4 bases, with 19 bases sitting between them. The germline CDR1 and CDR2 sequences are MDHEN and SYDVKM. CDR3: CASSFSGARQAYEQYF. The CDR3 coding sequence is TGTGCCAGCAGTTTTAGTGGGGCCCGGCAGGCTTACGAGCAGTACTTC.

The genes are TRBV28 and TRBJ2-3; TRBD2 agrees at 11 bases. V gave up 6 bases and J gave up 7 bases; unmatched junction bases: 9. CDR1 and CDR2 (germline): MDHEN, SYDVKM. CDR3 length equals 15 residues. The CDR3 nucleotides read TGTGCCAGCAGGTCGGGACTAGCGGACAAGTATACGCAGTATTTT. This gives the protein CASRSGLADKYTQYF.

J is TRBJ1-1 and V is TRBV6-1, with D perhaps TRBD1 (6 bases). The CDR3 runs to 14 residues. V was clipped by 3 bases and J by 3 bases, with 11 bases between them. Germline values: CDR1 MNHNS, CDR2 SASEGT. The chain's CDR3 is CASSDRGADTEAFF. DNA of the CDR3: TGTGCCAGCAGTGATCGGGGGGCGGACACTGAAGCTTTCTTT.

V is TRBV2 and J is TRBJ2-1; 12 bases match TRBD2. CDR3 length: 15 residues. CDR1 is SNHLY, CDR2 FYNNEI, per germline. Unmatched junction bases numbered 4, after V lost 2 bases and J lost 8 bases. The CDR3 reads CASSERASGGDEQFF. The CDR3 DNA is TGTGCCAGCAGTGAACGGGCTAGCGGGGGGGATGAGCAGTTCTTC.

CDR3 bases: TGCGCCAGCAGCCAAGCGACAGCAACTAACACTGAAGCTTTCTTT. The encoded protein is CASSQATATNTEAFF. The V and J genes are TRBV4-1 and TRBJ1-1; possible D gene TRBD1, 5 bases. Germline CDR1 is MGHRA and CDR2 is YSYEKL. The CDR3 has 15 residues. V lost 1 base to trimming and J lost 2 bases, with 11 bases between them.

V gene TRBV29-1 combines with J gene TRBJ2-1, with 10 nucleotides matching TRBD1. Trimming at V came to 2 bases and at J to 5 bases, leaving 6 bases not matched to a gene. The CDR3 contains 15 residues. Germline CDR1 reads SQVTM; CDR2 reads ANQGSEA. The CDR3 DNA follows: TGCAGCGTTGAATCCCGGGACAGGGGAAACAATGAGCAGTTCTTC. It is translated as CSVESRDRGNNEQFF.

The J gene is TRBJ2-2, the V gene TRBV7-2; 14 nucleotides agree with TRBD2. Germline V gene data show CDR1 as SGHTA and CDR2 as FQGNSA. The CDR3 sequence is 16 residues long. V lost 5 bases and J lost 6; bases outside the gene matches: 5. Written as DNA, the CDR3 is TGTGCCAGCAGCCAGACTAGCGGGAGGGCCGCCGGGGAGCTGTTTTTT. It yields the protein CASSQTSGRAAGELFF.

The chain joins TRBV7-9 to TRBJ1-2; 7 bases fit TRBD1. The length of the CDR3 is 13 residues. Germline values: CDR1 SEHNR, CDR2 FQNEAQ (reference sequence). V lost 5 bases to trimming and J lost 4 bases; unmatched junction nucleotides: 4. DNA of the CDR3: TGTGCCAGCAGCCTGACAGGGTTCTATGGCTACACCTTC. Translating gives CASSLTGFYGYTF. Filled out from reference TRBV7-9 and TRBJ1-2, the complete variable domain reads DTGVSQNPRHKITKRGQNVTFRCDPISEHNRLYWYRQTLGQGPEFLTYFQNEAQLEKSRLLSDRFSAERPKGSFSTLEIQRTEQGDSAMYLCASSLTGFYGYTFGSGTRLTVV.

In its sample, this clone was seen a few times. The chain joins TRBV25-1 to TRBJ2-1; the D gene is possibly TRBD2 (6 bases). V was pared by 5 bases and J by 6 bases, with 14 bases between. CDR1 and CDR2 (germline): MGHDK, SYGVNS. There are 14 residues in the CDR3. The DNA for the CDR3 is TGTGCCAGCAGTAGAAGGGAGGTTGGCAATGAGCAGTTCTTC. This translates into CASSRREVGNEQFF.